These 5 T cell receptor beta chains originate from one sample sequenced in a study of OX40 agonist ivuxolimab in advanced cancers. The table came from immunoSEQ multiplex PCR; TCRdb's copy has only in-frame clones and leaves some out. The sample has 31,000 or so clones; less than 85% are singletons. The sequencing used CD4+ or CD8+ T cells sorted from blood, collected in a trial of the OX40 agonist ivuxolimab. All receptors derive from an adult with an advanced solid tumor such as melanoma, head and neck, liver or kidney cancer.

This chain links TRBV5-1 with TRBJ2-3; the match to TRBD1 covers 7 bases. CDR1 and CDR2 from the germline V gene are SGHRS and YFSETQ. V shed 0 bases and J 3 bases; nucleotides not matched to a gene: 7. The CDR3 is 16 amino acids. The CDR3 nucleotides are TGCGCCAGCAGCTTGGGTACCGGGACAGAAACAGATACGCAGTATTTT. Translating it yields CASSLGTGTETDTQYF.

The V gene is TRBV9, the J gene TRBJ2-2; TRBD1 agrees at 10 bases. Germline V gene data show CDR1 as SGDLS and CDR2 as YYNGEE. The CDR3 spans 20 residues. Trimming at V came to 1 base and at J to 2 bases, leaving 14 bases not matched to a gene. The CDR3 is CASSVRGGGGTGENTGELFF. The CDR3 bases are TGTGCCAGCAGCGTAAGAGGTGGAGGGGGGACAGGGGAAAACACCGGGGAGCTGTTTTTT.

The gene calls are TRBV5-4 and TRBJ2-5; TRBD2 agrees at 9 bases. With 0 bases clipped from V and 4 bases from J, the junction kept 10 bases outside the gene matches. CDR3 length equals 17 residues. The germline gives CDR1 SGHNT, CDR2 YYREEE (reference sequence). The DNA for the CDR3 is TGTGCCAGCAGCTTGGCGGCGGGGGGGCGGTCGGGAGAGACCCAGTACTTC. Encoded protein: CASSLAAGGRSGETQYF.

The chain carries TRBV6-5 and TRBJ2-7; D ambiguous. The V gene lost 0 bases and the J gene lost 3 bases, with 15 bases spanning the gap. The germline V gene encodes CDR1 MNHEY and CDR2 SVGAGI. The CDR3 covers 16 residues. In DNA, the CDR3 is TGTGCCAGCAGTTACTCGGCGGAGTGGGTAGACTACGAGCAGTACTTC. Its translation: CASSYSAEWVDYEQYF.

This clone was recorded many times. V usage is TRBV21-1 and J usage is TRBJ2-2; whether TRBD2, the table's D call, matches the DNA was not checked. TRBV21-1 is designated a pseudogene. This CDR3 has 18 amino acids. As DNA, the CDR3 is TGTGCCAGCAGCAAAGCGCTCGGGGCGGGAGAAGACACCGGGGAGCTGTTTTTT. The encoded protein is CASSKALGAGEDTGELFF.